The rows below give T cell receptor beta chains drawn from one sample of a study of blood T cell repertoires in COVID-19. The method was immunoSEQ multiplex PCR; TCRdb's version includes in-frame clones alone and lacks a portion of them. The sample contains almost 400,000 clones, roughly 91% of which appear only once. Input material: PBMCs or T cells enriched from blood (not recorded which). These receptors originate from a woman in her 30s who had recovered from COVID-19. The CDR3 runs from the conserved cysteine through the conserved F or W. The D gene is left open where the match is weak. Not every row has a clone size; where given, it reads once, few, many or a size class.

abundance,j_gene,v_gene,len,d_gene,CDR3aa,CDR3nt
NA,TRBJ2-3,TRBV5-1,19,TRBD2,CASSGAPHRLAAPEDTQYF,TGCGCCAGCAGTGGGGCCCCACATAGACTAGCGGCCCCTGAGGATACGCAGTATTTT
NA,TRBJ1-1,TRBV30,11,NA,CAWTSGTEAFF,TGTGCCTGGACTTCCGGGACTGAAGCTTTCTTT
NA,TRBJ2-5,TRBV11-2,14,NA,CASSQEGPQETQYF,TGTGCCAGCAGCCAAGAGGGCCCCCAAGAGACCCAGTACTTC
NA,TRBJ2-2,TRBV4-2,17,NA,CASSQHSGVMGTGELFF,TGTGCCAGCAGCCAACATTCCGGGGTGATGGGCACCGGGGAGCTGTTTTTT
NA,TRBJ2-7,TRBV11-2,16,TRBD2,CASSLLGTSGAYEQYF,TGTGCCAGCAGCTTACTCGGGACTAGCGGGGCCTACGAGCAGTACTTC
NA,TRBJ1-2,TRBV6-2/TRBV6-3,16,NA,CASSYSIFRGFYGYTF,TGTGCCAGCAGTTACTCGATCTTTAGAGGTTTCTATGGCTACACCTTC
NA,TRBJ1-1,TRBV6-5,12,NA,CASLPVKTEAFF,TGTGCCAGCCTCCCGGTAAAAACTGAAGCTTTCTTT
once,TRBJ2-5,TRBV7-2,15,TRBD1,CASSHRGQGAKTQYF,TGTGCCAGCAGCCATAGAGGCCAGGGGGCGAAGACCCAGTACTTC
NA,TRBJ2-5,TRBV28,16,TRBD2,CASSRGTSGVQETQYF,TGTGCCAGCAGCCGGGGGACTAGCGGGGTGCAAGAGACCCAGTACTTC
once,TRBJ1-2,TRBV6-1,14,NA,CASSEANWAYGYTF,TGTGCCAGCAGTGAAGCGAACTGGGCGTATGGCTACACCTTC
NA,TRBJ1-5,TRBV5-8,15,NA,CASSSLLSGLQPQHF,TGTGCCAGCAGTTCCCTTTTGTCAGGCCTGCAGCCCCAGCATTTT
NA,TRBJ2-3,TRBV15,15,NA,CATSREGQATDTQYF,TGTGCCACCAGCAGAGAAGGTCAGGCGACAGATACGCAGTATTTT
NA,TRBJ2-7,TRBV28,15,NA,CASSFWVTGSYEQYF,TGTGCCAGCAGTTTCTGGGTGACAGGCTCCTACGAGCAGTACTTC
NA,TRBJ2-7,TRBV5-1,13,NA,CASSFGALVEQYF,TGCGCCAGCAGCTTTGGGGCACTGGTGGAGCAGTACTTC
NA,TRBJ1-1,TRBV5-5,13,NA,CASSLGSDTEAFF,TGTGCCAGCAGCTTGGGCAGCGACACTGAAGCTTTCTTT
NA,TRBJ1-2,TRBV27,15,NA,CASSPGGGQAHGYTF,TGTGCCAGCAGTCCTGGGGGGGGACAAGCTCATGGCTACACCTTC
NA,TRBJ2-2,TRBV14,15,NA,CASSQDRLVTGELFF,TGTGCCAGCAGCCAAGATCGACTGGTCACCGGGGAGCTGTTTTTT
NA,TRBJ1-1,TRBV28,15,NA,CASSPGGVMNTEAFF,TGTGCCAGCAGTCCTGGGGGCGTCATGAACACTGAAGCTTTCTTT
NA,TRBJ2-1,TRBV25-1,15,NA,CASSDYGRGIDEQFF,TGTGCCAGCAGTGATTACGGAAGGGGGATCGATGAGCAGTTCTTC
NA,TRBJ1-5,TRBV19,13,NA,CASSREGSQPQHF,TGTGCCAGTAGTCGGGAGGGTAGCCAGCCCCAGCATTTT
NA,TRBJ1-4,TRBV5-6,12,NA,CASSSDKQELFF,TGTGCCAGCAGCTCGGACAAGCAGGAACTGTTTTTT
NA,TRBJ2-1,TRBV5-1,12,NA,CASSLERLEQFF,TGCGCCAGCAGCTTGGAGAGACTGGAGCAGTTCTTC
NA,TRBJ2-6,TRBV29-1,13,NA,CSARYAGANVLTF,TGCAGCGCCAGGTATGCTGGGGCCAACGTCCTGACTTTC